The 24 T cell receptor beta chains presented below share a single source sample, sequenced in a study of CD8 T cells in Susac syndrome. RNA amounts of roughly 0.5 to 1 ug underwent reverse transcription with random hexamers. In TCRdb, the immunoSEQ multiplex PCR reads were re-called with MiXCR into one record per CDR3 protein. This sample has roughly 120,000 distinct CDR3 sequences; about 94% occur once, and the top ten carry less than 0.15%. Specimen: CD4+ T cells from PBMCs. The receptors stem from a human donor with multiple sclerosis.

The chain joins TRBV12-3 or TRBV12-4 to TRBJ1-2, with D unclear. The CDR3 is made up of 14 amino acids. The germline V and J ends were trimmed by 3 bases and 3 bases, with 11 bases remaining between them. DNA of the CDR3: TGTGCCAGCAGTTTTTCGGGCCAAGACTATGGCTACACCTTC. This sequence encodes CASSFSGQDYGYTF.

V gene TRBV6-2 or TRBV6-3 combines with J gene TRBJ2-6; D gene unclear. Trimming removed 0 bases from V and 4 bases from J, with 16 bases in between. The CDR3 is 18 amino acids. CDR1 MNHEY and CDR2 SVGEGT come from the germline V gene. CDR3 amino acids: CASSYSPGITSGANVLTF. The CDR3 DNA reads TGTGCCAGCAGTTACTCACCAGGAATTACGTCAGGGGCCAACGTCCTGACTTTC.

This chain uses TRBV6-6 with TRBJ1-1; tentative D call: TRBD1 (6 bases). CDR3 length equals 14 residues. From germline, CDR1 is MNHNY and CDR2 SVGAGI (reference sequence). The germline V and J ends were trimmed by 6 bases and 11 bases, with 22 bases remaining between them. The CDR3 here is CASRPPEGGGPAFF. The CDR3 DNA reads as TGTGCCAGCAGGCCGCCTGAGGGGGGGGGACCCGCTTTCTTT.

This chain links TRBV29-1 with TRBJ1-2, with D possibly TRBD1 on 6 matching bases. Germline V lookup: CDR1 SQVTM, CDR2 ANQGSEA. This CDR3 region has 12 residues. Trimming stripped 6 bases from V and 4 bases from J, with 12 bases between. CDR3 DNA sequence: TGCAGCGTGAGACAGGCGGGCTATGGCTACACCTTC. It encodes CSVRQAGYGYTF.

V usage is TRBV9 and J usage is TRBJ1-3, with 10 positions matching TRBD1. Germline V gives CDR1 SGDLS, CDR2 YYNGEE. CDR3 length: 16 amino acids. V was pared by 4 bases and J by 0 bases, with 4 bases of the junction left unmatched. The CDR3 here is CASSRDRGFSGNTIYF. The CDR3 DNA sequence: TGTGCCAGCAGCCGGGACAGGGGATTCTCTGGAAACACCATATATTTT.

The chain carries TRBV12-3 or TRBV12-4 and TRBJ2-7; TRBD1 is a possible D gene (5 bases). Trimming shortened V by 6 bases and J by 3 bases, and 15 bases separated the two germline ends. The CDR3 extends over 14 amino acids. In DNA form, the CDR3 reads TGTGCCAGCAGGCCCTTGACAGAGAACTACGAGCAGTACTTC. Its translation is CASRPLTENYEQYF.

The CDR3 DNA is TGCAGCGTTGACCTCACAGATACGCAGTATTTT. Translated: CSVDLTDTQYF. The chain links TRBV29-1 to TRBJ2-3; no reliable D call. The V gene's germline CDR1 is SQVTM and CDR2 ANQGSEA. The CDR3 spans 11 residues. The germline V and J ends were trimmed by 3 bases and 2 bases, with 3 bases remaining between them.

The chain recombines TRBV7-2 with TRBJ2-1; 7 bases map to TRBD1. The CDR3 length is 14 residues. Germline trimming cut 5 bases from V and 6 bases from J; bases unmatched to any gene: 7. The V gene's germline CDR1 is SGHTA and CDR2 FQGNSA. The CDR3 nucleotides are TGTGCCAGCAGCGCAGACAGGGTGGTCAATGAGCAGTTCTTC. Translation gives CASSADRVVNEQFF.

CDR3 nucleotide sequence: TGCGCCAGCGGCGAGGGGTATGAGCAGTTCTTC. It is translated as CASGEGYEQFF. The V call is TRBV5-1, the J call TRBJ2-1; either TRBD1 or TRBD2 may fit D (5 bases each). This CDR3 spans 11 amino acids. V dropped 7 bases and J dropped 8 bases, with 10 bases sitting between them. The germline V gene encodes CDR1 SGHRS and CDR2 YFSETQ.

This CDR3 is CASVISGYGYTF. The CDR3 bases are TGTGCCAGCGTGATCTCAGGGTATGGCTACACCTTC. The rearrangement joins TRBV5-6 to TRBJ1-2; possibly TRBD1 for D (5 bases). Germline CDR1 is SGHDT and CDR2 is YYEEEE. CDR3 length: 12 amino acids. V was clipped by 7 bases and J by 5 bases, with 12 bases between them.

This clonotype was counted once. The chain couples TRBV20-1 to TRBJ2-7, with a weak D call TRBD1 (6 bases). Germline CDR1 reads DFQATT; CDR2 reads SNEGSKA (reference sequence). The germline V and J ends were trimmed by 1 base and 3 bases, with 16 bases remaining between them. This CDR3 has 15 amino acids. For the CDR3, the DNA is TGCAGTGCTAGAGTCCCAAAGGGGGTTAGCTACGAGCAGTACTTC. It translates to CSARVPKGVSYEQYF.

V and J are TRBV3-1 and TRBJ1-3; D gene uncertain. Germline V CDR1 and CDR2: LGHDT, YNNKEL (reference sequence). This CDR3 spans 14 amino acids. V was trimmed by 3 bases and J by 0 bases, leaving 6 bases between them. The CDR3 DNA reads TGTGCCAGCAGCCACGGGAACTCTGGAAACACCATATATTTT. Its translation is CASSHGNSGNTIYF.

V usage is TRBV7-2 and J usage is TRBJ1-5; TRBD1 aligns across 9 bases. The CDR3 totals 14 residues. Germline trimming cut 4 bases from V and 9 bases from J; bases unmatched to any gene: 7. Germline loops: CDR1 SGHTA, CDR2 FQGNSA. In nucleotides, the CDR3 is TGTGCCAGCAGCTCACAGGGGGCCCTAAGGCCCCAGCATTTT. Protein sequence: CASSSQGALRPQHF.

The chain combines TRBV6-6 with TRBJ1-2; TRBD1 is a possible D gene (5 bases). The CDR3 length is 12 residues. V was pared by 7 bases and J by 6 bases, with 12 bases between. Germline CDR1 MNHNY, CDR2 SVGAGI (reference sequence). CDR3 nucleotide sequence: TGTGCCAGCACCAGGGTCGCGGATGGCTACACCTTC. Translation gives CASTRVADGYTF.

The V gene is TRBV5-6, the J gene TRBJ2-1; D is undetermined. V gave up 0 bases and J gave up 1 base, with 8 bases separating them. CDR3 length: 15 amino acids. The V gene's germline CDR1 is SGHDT and CDR2 YYEEEE. Written as DNA, the CDR3 is TGTGCCAGCAGCTTGGGGCACTTATCCTACAATGAGCAGTTCTTC. It codes for CASSLGHLSYNEQFF. The full variable domain, rest sourced from reference TRBV5-6 and TRBJ2-1, is DAGVTQSPTHLIKTRGQQVTLRCSPKSGHDTVSWYQQALGQGPQFIFQYYEEEERQRGNFPDRFSGHQFPNYSSELNVNALLLGDSALYLCASSLGHLSYNEQFFGPGTRLTVL.

The chain employs TRBV18 and TRBJ2-1; 9 bases fit TRBD2. J lost 9 bases, V lost 1 base, and 10 bases had no gene match. The germline V gene encodes CDR1 KGHSH and CDR2 LQKENI. The CDR3 length is 16 residues. For the CDR3, the DNA is TGTGCCAGCTCACCACGGGAAGTAGCGGGGGACAGTGAGCAGTTCTTC. Protein: CASSPREVAGDSEQFF.

CDR3 sequence: CASSLEGGQETQYF. In DNA, the CDR3 is TGCGCCAGCAGCCTCGAGGGGGGACAGGAGACCCAGTACTTC. This sequence joins TRBV4-3 and TRBJ2-5; D possibly corresponds to TRBD1 (7 bases). CDR1 is LGHNA and CDR2 is YSLEER in the germline V gene. V was cut by 4 bases and J by 5 bases, with 14 bases left in between. The CDR3 is 14 amino acids.

The CDR3 reads CASSQALGQGVYEQYF. DNA for the CDR3: TGCGCCAGCAGCCAAGCGTTGGGACAGGGGGTCTACGAGCAGTACTTC. This chain connects TRBV4-3 to TRBJ2-7; 11 bases line up with TRBD1. V was clipped by 1 base and J by 3 bases; unmatched bases: 5. The CDR3 runs to 16 residues. The germline V gene encodes CDR1 LGHNA and CDR2 YSLEER.

This sequence joins TRBV18 and TRBJ2-2; TRBD1 aligns across 8 bases. The V gene's germline CDR1 is KGHSH and CDR2 LQKENI. The CDR3 runs to 17 residues. J gave up 5 bases and V 4 bases, and 12 bases lay outside the gene matches. Here the CDR3 reads CASSRGPRTGRTGELFF. DNA of the CDR3: TGTGCCAGCTCACGTGGACCTCGGACAGGGCGGACCGGGGAGCTGTTTTTT.

V usage is TRBV9 and J usage is TRBJ1-1; D not certain. Germline V lookup: CDR1 SGDLS, CDR2 YYNGEE. Trimming stripped 0 bases from V and 1 base from J, with 10 bases between. The CDR3 sequence is 15 residues long. CDR3 protein: CASSVGRPSNTEAFF. CDR3 DNA sequence: TGTGCCAGCAGCGTAGGGAGGCCTTCGAACACTGAAGCTTTCTTT.

The J gene is TRBJ1-1, the V gene TRBV20-1, with 8 bases that match TRBD1. Per the germline V gene, CDR1 is DFQATT and CDR2 is SNEGSKA (reference sequence). The CDR3 covers 16 residues. The V gene end was trimmed by 0 bases and the J gene end by 3 bases; junction bases not matched to a gene: 9. The CDR3 DNA is TGCAGTGCTAGAGATCCCGGACAGGGAGGAGACACTGAAGCTTTCTTT. Residues: CSARDPGQGGDTEAFF.

This clonotype occurred a few times. Its ends do not fully match the called genes, so a read error is possible. The chain uses TRBV5-1 and TRBJ1-5; D gene uncertain. The CDR3 length is 14 residues. CDR1 is SGHRS and CDR2 is YFSETQ in the germline V gene. The CDR3 DNA reads TGTGCCAGCAGCTTAGAGGGTAGCAATCAGCCCCAGCATTTT. Translated: CASSLEGSNQPQHF. Using reference TRBV5-1 and TRBJ1-5 for the parts outside the CDR3, the full variable domain is KAGVTQTPRYLIKTRGQQVTLSCSPISGHRSVSWYQQTPGQGLQFLFEYFSETQRNKGNFPGRFSGRQFSNSRSEMNVSTLELGDSALYLCASSLEGSNQPQHFGDGTRLSIL.

The J gene is TRBJ1-1, the V gene TRBV5-1; D is possibly TRBD1 (5 bases). This CDR3 has 14 residues. Germline V gene lookup returns CDR1 SGHRS and CDR2 YFSETQ. Trimming shortened V by 7 bases and J by 6 bases, and 19 bases separated the two germline ends. The CDR3, as DNA: TGCGCCAGCCGTACCGGGCAGGGAAAGGCTGAAGCTTTCTTT. This sequence encodes CASRTGQGKAEAFF. The variable domain in full, completed from reference TRBV5-1 and TRBJ1-1, reads KAGVTQTPRYLIKTRGQQVTLSCSPISGHRSVSWYQQTPGQGLQFLFEYFSETQRNKGNFPGRFSGRQFSNSRSEMNVSTLELGDSALYLCASRTGQGKAEAFFGQGTRLTVV.

The chain employs TRBV18 and TRBJ1-1; no clear D gene. Germline V gene data show CDR1 as KGHSH and CDR2 as LQKENI. Trimming removed 3 bases from V and 3 bases from J, with 20 bases in between. The CDR3 spans 17 residues. CDR3 DNA: TGTGCCAGCTCACCCTTCGGGCAGGCACGGTTCCACACTGAAGCTTTCTTT. Amino acid sequence: CASSPFGQARFHTEAFF.